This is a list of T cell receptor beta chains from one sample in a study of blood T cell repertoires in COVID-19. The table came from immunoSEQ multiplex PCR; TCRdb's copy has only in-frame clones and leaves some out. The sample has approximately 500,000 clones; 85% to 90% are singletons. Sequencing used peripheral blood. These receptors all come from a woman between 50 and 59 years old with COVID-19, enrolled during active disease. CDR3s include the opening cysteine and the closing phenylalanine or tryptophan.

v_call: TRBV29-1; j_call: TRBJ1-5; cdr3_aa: CSVRQGNQPQHF
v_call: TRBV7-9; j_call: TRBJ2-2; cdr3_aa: CASRQGPTNTGELFF
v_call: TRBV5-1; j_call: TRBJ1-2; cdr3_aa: CASSHPDRPFYGYTF
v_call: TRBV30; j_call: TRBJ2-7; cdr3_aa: CAWSPSYEQYF
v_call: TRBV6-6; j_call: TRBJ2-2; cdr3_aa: CASSPTANTGELFF
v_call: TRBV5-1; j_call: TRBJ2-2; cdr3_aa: CASSPSSSNTGELFF
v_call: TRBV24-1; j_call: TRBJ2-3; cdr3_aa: CATSDSLAGGTDTQYF
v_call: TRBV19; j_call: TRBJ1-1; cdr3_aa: CASSMFKGEAFF
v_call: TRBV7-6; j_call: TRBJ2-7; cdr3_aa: CASSLELAGGQSSYEQYF
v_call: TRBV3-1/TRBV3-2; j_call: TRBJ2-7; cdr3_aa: CASSQGGQGQEQYF
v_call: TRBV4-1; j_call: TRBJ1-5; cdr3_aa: CASSHEPTGQSQPQHF
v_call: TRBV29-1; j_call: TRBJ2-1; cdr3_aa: CSGRGTVHNEQFF
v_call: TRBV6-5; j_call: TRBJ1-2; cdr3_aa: CASSSPTGFHPYGYTF
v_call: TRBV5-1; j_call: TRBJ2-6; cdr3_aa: CASAPWGVSSGANVLTF
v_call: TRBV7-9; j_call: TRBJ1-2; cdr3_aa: CASSLSGTGNYGYTF
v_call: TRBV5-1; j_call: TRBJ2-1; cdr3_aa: CASSLSAGQYEQFF
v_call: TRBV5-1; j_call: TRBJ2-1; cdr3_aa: CASSSQGAVYNEQFF
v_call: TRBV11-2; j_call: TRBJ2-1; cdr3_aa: CASSIGQGTYNEQFF
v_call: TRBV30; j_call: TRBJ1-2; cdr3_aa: CAWSVRQGSGYTF
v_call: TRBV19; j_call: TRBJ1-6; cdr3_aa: CASSIANRGGSPLHF
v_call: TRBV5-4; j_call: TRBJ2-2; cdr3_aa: CASSSLDSTGELFF
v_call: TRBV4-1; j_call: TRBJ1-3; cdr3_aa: CASSRGDSGNTIYF
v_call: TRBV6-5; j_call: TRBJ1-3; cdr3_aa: CASTGGGYTIYF
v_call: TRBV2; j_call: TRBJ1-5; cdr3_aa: CASSGYSNQPQHF
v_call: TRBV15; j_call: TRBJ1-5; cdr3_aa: CATSPRNQPQHF
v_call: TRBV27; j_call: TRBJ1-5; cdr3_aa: CASSPDVTGVSNQPQHF
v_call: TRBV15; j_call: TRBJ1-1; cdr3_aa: CATSRGGQGAEAFF
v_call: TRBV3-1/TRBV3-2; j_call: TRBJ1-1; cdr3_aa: CASSPFSRDRILNTEAFF
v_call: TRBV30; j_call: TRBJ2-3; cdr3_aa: CAWSVRRGGRGDTQYF
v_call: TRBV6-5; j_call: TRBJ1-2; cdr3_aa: CASSYLVGQGISGYTF
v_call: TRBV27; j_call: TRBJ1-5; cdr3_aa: CASSYQGKGTVYSNQPQHF
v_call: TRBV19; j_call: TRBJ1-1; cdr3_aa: CASSPAGQWTEAFF
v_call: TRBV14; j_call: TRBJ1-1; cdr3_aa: CASSPDLGTEAFF
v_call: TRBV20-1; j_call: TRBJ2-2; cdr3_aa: CSASRGGNTGELFF
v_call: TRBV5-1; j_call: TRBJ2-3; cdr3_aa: CASSLEIGAAGGTDTQYF
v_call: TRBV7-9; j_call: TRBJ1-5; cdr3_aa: CASSLGSGPPQHF
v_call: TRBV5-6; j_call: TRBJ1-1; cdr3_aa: CASRRIARRNTEAFF
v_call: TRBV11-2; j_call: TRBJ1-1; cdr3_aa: CASSLALPGTGGVNTEAFF
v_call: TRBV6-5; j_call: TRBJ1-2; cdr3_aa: CASSATGGHGYTF
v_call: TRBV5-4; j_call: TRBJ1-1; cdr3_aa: CASNLQENTEAFF
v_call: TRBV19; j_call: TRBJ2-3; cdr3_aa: CATRDRGTDTQYF
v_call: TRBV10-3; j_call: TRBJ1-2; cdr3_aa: CAISESGRGYGYTF